One and the same sample provided the 23 T cell receptor beta chains below, sequenced in a study of identical twins. TCRdb analysed the 5' RACE reads with MiXCR anew, one entry per CDR3 protein. The sample has roughly 710,000 distinct CDR3 sequences; roughly 6% are singletons. The sample taken for sequencing was naive T cells sorted from blood. These receptors were obtained from a man aged 18 to 30 in good health.

This clonotype was picked up many times. The V and J genes are TRBV7-2 and TRBJ2-3; 7 bases are a match to TRBD2. Trimming removed 2 bases from V and 4 bases from J; junction bases left unmatched: 3. Per the germline V gene, CDR1 is SGHTA and CDR2 is FQGNSA. CDR3 length: 14 residues. This CDR3 is CASSLSGGADTQYF. The CDR3 nucleotides are TGTGCCAGCAGCTTATCGGGGGGAGCAGATACGCAGTATTTT.

V and J are TRBV7-9 and TRBJ2-1; D unclear. The CDR3 has 12 amino acids. The V end was cut by 4 bases, the J end by 6 bases, with 7 bases between. Germline V gene sequence: CDR1 SEHNR, CDR2 FQNEAQ (reference sequence). CDR3 sequence (DNA): TGTGCCAGCAGCTCCATTACCAATGAGCAGTTCTTC. Encoded protein: CASSSITNEQFF.

This clonotype came up a few times. The chain couples TRBV11-1 to TRBJ2-3; a weak D match, TRBD1 (6 bases). Trimming took 5 bases from V and 3 from J, leaving 18 bases between them. The CDR3 is made up of 16 amino acids. Germline CDR1 and CDR2: SGHAT and FQDESV (reference sequence). The CDR3: CASSQRGQGSTDTQYF. For the CDR3, the DNA is TGTGCCAGCAGCCAGCGAGGGCAGGGGAGTACAGATACGCAGTATTTT.

The V gene is TRBV10-3, the J gene TRBJ2-6, with D perhaps matching TRBD1 (5 bases). CDR1 and CDR2 from the germline V gene are ENHRY and SYGVKD. Between the trimmed V and J ends, which lost 2 bases and 0 bases, there was a span of 14 bases. This CDR3 contains 18 residues. The CDR3: CAISETGRPRSGANVLTF. The CDR3 region has the DNA TGTGCCATCAGTGAGACAGGACGGCCCCGCTCTGGGGCCAACGTCCTGACTTTC.

This clonotype appeared many times. This sequence joins TRBV5-1 and TRBJ2-7; D is unclear. V dropped 3 bases and J dropped 7 bases, with 14 bases sitting between them. The CDR3 consists of 13 residues. The germline CDR1 and CDR2 sequences are SGHRS and YFSETQ. The CDR3 DNA reads TGCGCCAGCAGCTACCTCCTCCCAGAAGAGCAGTACTTC. Protein sequence: CASSYLLPEEQYF.

This clonotype turned up a few times. The chain has TRBV11-2 and TRBJ2-1; 8 nucleotides line up with TRBD1. The J segment lost 9 bases and the V segment lost 2 bases, leaving 9 bases of the junction unmatched. This CDR3 contains 15 residues. Germline assignment: CDR1 SGHAT and CDR2 FQNNGV. In DNA, the CDR3 is TGTGCCAGCAGCTTATCTGCCAGGGGGCTTGTTGAGCAGTTCTTC. This translates into CASSLSARGLVEQFF.

The J gene is TRBJ2-7, the V gene TRBV28, with D perhaps TRBD1 (6 bases). Between the trimmed V and J ends, which lost 9 bases and 4 bases, there was a span of 19 bases. Germline CDR1 MDHEN, CDR2 SYDVKM. This CDR3 is built from 14 residues. Written as DNA, the CDR3 is TGTGCCAGAGGCAGTCCGGGACAAAGATACGAGCAGTACTTC. Residues: CARGSPGQRYEQYF.

This clonotype occurred many times. The genes are TRBV7-9 and TRBJ2-1, with 7 bases identical to TRBD2. Germline V gene lookup returns CDR1 SEHNR and CDR2 FQNEAQ (reference sequence). The CDR3 is 15 amino acids. V shed 6 bases and J 0 bases; nucleotides not matched to a gene: 5. For the CDR3, the DNA is TGTGCCAGCAGTTCACTAGCGAGCTCCTACAATGAGCAGTTCTTC. It encodes CASSSLASSYNEQFF.

This clonotype has a count of ten or more. The chain carries TRBV20-1 and TRBJ1-4; D call uncertain. This CDR3 region has 16 residues. V lost 0 bases, J lost 2 bases, and 13 bases lay in between. CDR1 and CDR2 from the germline V gene are DFQATT and SNEGSKA (reference sequence). The CDR3 here is CSARDVAGGTNEKLFF. CDR3 bases: TGCAGTGCTAGAGACGTCGCAGGCGGGACTAATGAAAAACTGTTTTTT.

This clonotype was picked up many times. V usage is TRBV18 and J usage is TRBJ1-5; the D gene is possibly TRBD1 (5 bases). Trimming pared 1 base from V and 8 bases from J, leaving 9 bases between. The CDR3 runs 13 residues. Looked up from germline, CDR1 is KGHSH and CDR2 is LQKENI. This CDR3 is CASSPRGTEPQHF. In nucleotides, the CDR3 is TGTGCCAGCTCACCACGGGGGACGGAGCCCCAGCATTTT.

The CDR3 spells CASSPRGTTSYNEQFF. CDR3 DNA sequence: TGTGCCAGCAGCCCCAGGGGGACTACCTCCTACAATGAGCAGTTCTTC. The chain has TRBV27 and TRBJ2-1; TRBD1 or TRBD2 may be the D gene (7 bases each). Germline V lookup: CDR1 MNHEY, CDR2 SMNVEV (reference sequence). V was clipped by 6 bases and J by 0 bases, with 15 bases between them. The CDR3 has 16 amino acids.

In this sample, this clonotype turned up many times. V gene TRBV29-1 combines with J gene TRBJ2-5, with D maybe TRBD2 (6 bases). There are 15 residues in the CDR3. Germline assignment: CDR1 SQVTM and CDR2 ANQGSEA. Trimming pared 0 bases from V and 0 bases from J, leaving 11 bases between. The CDR3 DNA reads as TGCAGCGTTGAAGATGGCGGGATAAACCAAGAGACCCAGTACTTC. It is translated as CSVEDGGINQETQYF.

There are many counts of this clonotype. The chain recombines TRBV5-1 with TRBJ2-7; no clear D. The CDR3 is made up of 14 amino acids. Per the germline V gene, CDR1 is SGHRS and CDR2 is YFSETQ. The germline V and J ends were trimmed by 0 bases and 2 bases, with 9 bases remaining between them. DNA of the CDR3: TGCGCCAGCAGCTTGGAGGTCCCCACCTACGAGCAGTACTTC. It translates to CASSLEVPTYEQYF.

This clonotype appeared many times. CDR3 residues: CASSLQGSSYEQYF. CDR3 sequence (DNA): TGTGCCAGCAGCCTACAGGGGTCCTCCTACGAGCAGTACTTC. The chain couples TRBV28 to TRBJ2-7; 7 nucleotides match TRBD1. Germline V CDR1 and CDR2: MDHEN, SYDVKM. Trimming took 6 bases from V and 0 from J; bases not matched to a gene: 5. The CDR3 spans 14 residues. Filled out from reference TRBV28 and TRBJ2-7, the complete variable domain reads DVKVTQSSRYLVKRTGEKVFLECVQDMDHENMFWYRQDPGLGLRLIYFSYDVKMKEKGDIPEGYSVSREKKERFSLILESASTNQTSMYLCASSLQGSSYEQYFGPGTRLTVT.

This clonotype was seen only a few times. The chain employs TRBV5-4 and TRBJ2-5, with 8 bases that match TRBD2. The CDR3 totals 17 residues. Germline V gene sequence: CDR1 SGHNT, CDR2 YYREEE (reference sequence). V trimming: 0 bases; J trimming: 2 bases; junction bases outside the gene matches: 9. The CDR3 sequence is CASSLAGGEPLQETQYF. The CDR3 DNA reads TGTGCCAGCAGCTTGGCCGGGGGGGAGCCCCTACAAGAGACCCAGTACTTC.

This clonotype was detected only a few times. The rearrangement joins TRBV20-1 to TRBJ2-5; 11 positions match TRBD2. This CDR3 is 14 amino acids long. V lost 5 bases and J lost 0; bases outside the gene matches: 2. CDR1 DFQATT and CDR2 SNEGSKA come from the germline V gene (reference sequence). For the CDR3, the DNA is TGCAGTGCTGAGACTAGCGGGAACCAAGAGACCCAGTACTTC. This encodes CSAETSGNQETQYF.

On this clonotype: Germline is not matched at one junction end, which may reflect a read error. This chain links TRBV6-5 with TRBJ2-1; 12 bases line up with TRBD1. From germline, CDR1 is MNHEY and CDR2 SVGAGI. CDR3 length: 16 residues. The DNA of the CDR3 is TGTGCCAGCAGTTATGGTGGGACAGGGGGCGTAAATGATCAGTTCTTC. It specifies CASSYGGTGGVNDQFF.

V is TRBV19 and J is TRBJ2-1, with a tentative D call TRBD1 (5 bases). Germline V CDR1 and CDR2: LNHDA, SQIVND (reference sequence). Trimming removed 5 bases at V and 3 bases at J, with 20 bases between. The CDR3 is made up of 17 amino acids. CDR3 nucleotide sequence: TGTGCCAGTAGTCCTGACGACAGCTCGAGACGCTACAATGAGCAGTTCTTC. Encoded protein: CASSPDDSSRRYNEQFF.

This clonotype was recorded many times. CDR3 in DNA: TGTGCCAGCAGTTTTTGGCGGGAGAACACCGGGGAGCTGTTTTTT. Its translation: CASSFWRENTGELFF. The V and J genes are TRBV12-3 or TRBV12-4 and TRBJ2-2; tentatively, D is TRBD2 (6 bases). The CDR3 loop spans 15 amino acids. Trimming cost V 3 bases and J 1 base, with 9 bases left between them.

This clonotype was found many times. This rearrangement joins TRBV6-2 or TRBV6-3 to TRBJ2-2; the D is unclear. Germline CDR1 is MNHEY and CDR2 is SVGEGT. The length of the CDR3 is 13 residues. V was cut by 4 bases and J by 7 bases, with 10 bases left in between. DNA of the CDR3: TGTGCCAGCAGTTCTCATCTCGGCGGGGAGCTGTTTTTT. Residues: CASSSHLGGELFF.

This clonotype appeared a few times. V usage is TRBV7-7 and J usage is TRBJ2-5; 14 bases map to TRBD2. This CDR3 has 16 amino acids. Unmatched junction bases numbered 6, after V lost 4 bases and J lost 5 bases. CDR1 and CDR2 (germline): SSHAT, FNYEAQ (reference sequence). CDR3 DNA: TGTGCCAGCAGCTCGGGACTAGCGGGAGTTGCTGAGACCCAGTACTTC. It specifies CASSSGLAGVAETQYF.

This clonotype was picked up many times. This chain joins TRBV7-9 and TRBJ2-7; D is uncertain. Trimming left V 6 bases short and J 7 bases short, with 10 bases between. CDR1 and CDR2 from the germline V gene are SEHNR and FQNEAQ (reference sequence). The CDR3 sequence is 11 residues long. In DNA, the CDR3 is TGTGCCAGCAGTTCAGGACCTGAGCAGTACTTC. Residues: CASSSGPEQYF.

This clonotype was seen repeatedly, ten times or more. The V and J genes are TRBV12-3 or TRBV12-4 and TRBJ1-2; 9 positions match TRBD1. The CDR3 spans 13 residues. J lost 4 bases, V lost 5 bases, and 2 bases had no gene match. The CDR3 sequence: CASSGTGPYGYTF. As DNA, the CDR3 is TGTGCCAGCAGTGGGACAGGGCCCTATGGCTACACCTTC.